Listed here are 21 T cell receptor beta chains from one sample, sequenced in a study of monozygotic twins with inflammatory bowel disease. TCRdb reworked the 5' RACE reads into one entry per CDR3 protein, no DNA. The repertoire table contains over 150,000 distinct CDR3 sequences. The sequenced sample was blood. Receptors were obtained from a human donor with ulcerative colitis or Crohn's disease, or a healthy co-twin of an affected twin (not recorded which).

This chain joins TRBV6-5 and TRBJ1-1. Germline values: CDR1 MNHEY, CDR2 SVGAGI. CDR3 length: 14 amino acids. The CDR3 protein is CASSISALDTEAFF.

The chain is built from TRBV28 and TRBJ2-7; with no DNA, the TCRdb D assignment of TRBD2 cannot be verified. CDR1 is MDHEN, CDR2 SYDVKM, per germline. The CDR3 length is 20 residues. The CDR3 region is CASSLPPFGGRAKNSYEQYF.

CDR3: CASSSLAGATTDTQYF. V usage is TRBV7-2 and J usage is TRBJ2-3; TCRdb's D call, TRBD2, is unchecked because there is no DNA. The CDR3 has 16 residues. Germline CDR1 reads SGHTA; CDR2 reads FQGNSA.

The chain has TRBV7-3 and TRBJ2-3; without DNA, the TCRdb call of TRBD1 cannot be checked. CDR1 and CDR2 (germline): SGHTA, FQGTGA. This CDR3 is built from 13 residues. This chain's CDR3 is CASSPGPPDTQYF.

J is TRBJ2-7 and V is TRBV6-2 or TRBV6-3; TCRdb picks TRBD1, but there is no DNA to check that call. Per the germline V gene, CDR1 is MNHEY and CDR2 is SVGEGT. CDR3 length: 15 residues. This CDR3 reads CASSGWDRSPVEQYF.

This chain joins TRBV9 and TRBJ1-5. CDR3 length equals 15 residues. Germline V gene lookup returns CDR1 SGDLS and CDR2 YYNGEE. The CDR3 region is CASSMTAHSNQPQHF.

This chain links TRBV7-7 with TRBJ2-5; TCRdb proposes TRBD1, but this gene call is untestable without DNA. CDR1 and CDR2 (germline): SSHAT, FNYEAQ (reference sequence). This CDR3 contains 14 residues. This chain's CDR3 is CASSLVGREETQYF. Full variable domain (remainder filled in from reference TRBV7-7 and TRBJ2-5): GAGVSQSPRYKVTKRGQDVTLRCDPISSHATLYWYQQALGQGPEFLTYFNYEAQPDKSGLPSDRFSAERPEGSISTLTIQRTEQRDSAMYRCASSLVGREETQYFGPGTRLLVL.

V is TRBV5-1 and J is TRBJ2-3; TCRdb reports TRBD1, a call that lacks DNA to check it against. Germline values: CDR1 SGHRS, CDR2 YFSETQ. The CDR3 is made up of 15 amino acids. CDR3: CASSLDRVNTDTQYF.

The chain joins TRBV7-9 to TRBJ2-7; TCRdb's D gene call, TRBD1, goes unchecked for lack of DNA. CDR3 length: 14 amino acids. CDR1 SEHNR and CDR2 FQNEAQ come from the germline V gene (reference sequence). CDR3: CASSSQGNLYEQYF.

The V and J genes are TRBV6-5 and TRBJ2-5. The CDR3 has 12 amino acids. Looked up from germline, CDR1 is MNHEY and CDR2 is SVGAGI. This chain's CDR3 is CASSLSRETQYF.

V and J are TRBV6-6 and TRBJ2-2; TCRdb outputs TRBD1, but without DNA this stays unchecked. This CDR3 has 14 amino acids. Germline CDR1 and CDR2: MNHNY and SVGAGI (reference sequence). The CDR3: CASKGQDETGELFF.

The chain couples TRBV12-3 or TRBV12-4 to TRBJ2-7; no DNA is available, so the TRBD1 call from TCRdb remains unchecked. This CDR3 has 13 amino acids. The CDR3 is CASSSTGVGEQYF.

The rearrangement uses TRBV20-1 and TRBJ1-1; no DNA is available, so the TRBD1 call from TCRdb remains unchecked. The V gene's germline CDR1 is DFQATT and CDR2 SNEGSKA (reference sequence). This CDR3 is built from 13 residues. The CDR3 spells CSARVGPGTEAFF.

The V and J genes are TRBV2 and TRBJ1-1. This CDR3 contains 15 residues. CDR1 is SNHLY, CDR2 FYNNEI, per germline. The CDR3: CASTQSGGVATEAFF.

The chain carries TRBV7-3 and TRBJ2-2; TCRdb's D call, TRBD2, is unchecked because there is no DNA. Per germline, CDR1 SGHTA and CDR2 FQGTGA. The CDR3 totals 15 residues. CDR3 region: CASSPTSGDTGELFF.

The gene calls are TRBV5-4 and TRBJ1-6; TCRdb lists TRBD1, though no DNA is available to test this call. Germline V gives CDR1 SGHNT, CDR2 YYREEE (reference sequence). The CDR3 extends over 15 amino acids. CDR3 amino acids: CASSGEVQGASPLHF.

The rearrangement links TRBV3-1 to TRBJ2-2; as DNA is missing, the TRBD2 call by TCRdb cannot be tested. Germline CDR1 reads LGHDT; CDR2 reads YNNKEL (reference sequence). This CDR3 is 15 amino acids long. This CDR3 reads CASLASGSGTGELFF. Looking up the rest from reference TRBV3-1 and TRBJ2-2 gives the full variable domain: DTAVSQTPKYLVTQMGNDKSIKCEQNLGHDTMYWYKQDSKKFLKIMFSYNNKELIINETVPNRFSPKSPDKAHLNLHINSLELGDSAVYFCASLASGSGTGELFFGEGSRLTVL.

V is TRBV15 and J is TRBJ2-2. Germline assignment: CDR1 LNHNV and CDR2 YYDKDF (reference sequence). The CDR3 length is 15 residues. CDR3: CATSGSLANTGELFF.

CDR3 protein: CSARGTSGNYEQYF. The V gene is TRBV20-1, the J gene TRBJ2-7; TCRdb designates TRBD2, a call that cannot be tested without DNA. Germline V lookup: CDR1 DFQATT, CDR2 SNEGSKA (reference sequence). The CDR3 consists of 14 residues.

The rearrangement links TRBV9 to TRBJ2-7; TCRdb indicates TRBD1, and absent DNA this call remains unverified. Looked up from germline, CDR1 is SGDLS and CDR2 is YYNGEE. The CDR3 has 15 residues. The CDR3 protein is CASSVGQGITYEQYF.

This rearrangement joins TRBV28 to TRBJ2-2; the D call from TCRdb, TRBD2, cannot be confirmed without DNA. This CDR3 comprises 18 residues. CDR1 and CDR2 (germline): MDHEN, SYDVKM. Here the CDR3 reads CASSPPSGRAPNTGELFF. Full variable domain (rest looked up from reference TRBV28 and TRBJ2-2): DVKVTQSSRYLVKRTGEKVFLECVQDMDHENMFWYRQDPGLGLRLIYFSYDVKMKEKGDIPEGYSVSREKKERFSLILESASTNQTSMYLCASSPPSGRAPNTGELFFGEGSRLTVL.